This T cell receptor (beta chain) was observed in a study of cytomegalovirus exposure and HLA in healthy donors. This clone was seen a handful of times. Its antigen is currently unknown. General study points: Cytomegalovirus-associated status was assigned to 164 TCR beta chains. Productive rates of about 87% or about 30% were seen for most TCR beta V segments in an earlier analysis.

The CDR3 loop spans 16 amino acids. V lost 5 bases to trimming and J lost 1 base; unmatched junction nucleotides: 8. Per germline, CDR1 SGHAT and CDR2 FQNNGV. Researchers ran the PCR with 60 Vbeta and 13 Jbeta primers. Data came from immunoSEQ multiplex PCR; TCRdb stores just in-frame clones and leaves some out. The profile shows approximately 150,000 clones, 75% of them singletons. The source is a man aged 35-49 years in good health and CMV-seronegative. The sequencing sample was made of PBMCs. The V and J genes are TRBV11-2 and TRBJ2-1; 7 nucleotides agree with TRBD1. The CDR3 DNA is TGTGCCAGCAGCCCTTTCCCGGGACAGTCCTACAATGAGCAGTTCTTC. Translation: CASSPFPGQSYNEQFF.